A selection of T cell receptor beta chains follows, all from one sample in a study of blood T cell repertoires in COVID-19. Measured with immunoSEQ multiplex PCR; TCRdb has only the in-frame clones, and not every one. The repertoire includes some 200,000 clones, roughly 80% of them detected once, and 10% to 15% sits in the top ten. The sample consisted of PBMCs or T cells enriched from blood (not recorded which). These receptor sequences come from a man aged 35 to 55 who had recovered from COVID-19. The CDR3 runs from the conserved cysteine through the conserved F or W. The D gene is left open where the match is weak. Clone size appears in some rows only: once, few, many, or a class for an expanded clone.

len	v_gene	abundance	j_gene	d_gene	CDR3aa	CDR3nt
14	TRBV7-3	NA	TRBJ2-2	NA	CASSSTANTGELFF	TGTGCCAGCAGCTCGACAGCGAACACCGGGGAGCTGTTTTTT
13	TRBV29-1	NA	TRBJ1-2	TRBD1	CSVRDRENYGYTF	TGCAGCGTTCGGGACAGGGAAAACTATGGCTACACCTTC
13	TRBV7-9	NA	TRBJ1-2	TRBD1	CASSPDRNYGYTF	TGTGCCAGCAGCCCGGACAGGAACTATGGCTACACCTTC
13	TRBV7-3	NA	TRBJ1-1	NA	CASSSRMNTEAFF	TGTGCCAGCAGCTCGCGAATGAACACTGAAGCTTTCTTT
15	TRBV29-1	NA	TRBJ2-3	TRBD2	CSVLGKREATDTQYF	TGCAGCGTTCTGGGCAAGCGGGAGGCCACAGATACGCAGTATTTT
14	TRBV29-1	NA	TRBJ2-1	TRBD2	CSALSGTSGNEQFF	TGCAGCGCTCTTTCCGGGACTAGTGGGAATGAGCAGTTCTTC
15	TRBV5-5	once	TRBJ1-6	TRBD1	CASRLGQGQNSPLHF	TGTGCCAGCAGACTAGGACAGGGTCAGAATTCACCCCTCCACTTT
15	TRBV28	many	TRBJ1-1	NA	CASSSLARDMAEAFF	TGTGCCAGCAGTTCTCTTGCCCGGGACATGGCTGAAGCTTTCTTT
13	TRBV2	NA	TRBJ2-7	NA	CASSDERLYEQYF	TGTGCCAGCAGTGACGAGCGGCTCTACGAGCAGTACTTC
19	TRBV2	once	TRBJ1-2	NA	CASSDGGHSNKAYNYGYTF	TGTGCCAGCAGTGACGGCGGACACTCTAATAAGGCGTATAACTATGGCTACACCTTC
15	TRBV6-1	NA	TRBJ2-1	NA	CASSEGSRGTNEQFF	TGTGCCAGCAGTGAAGGCTCGAGGGGGACCAATGAGCAGTTCTTC
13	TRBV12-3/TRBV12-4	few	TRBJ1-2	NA	CASSLVGDNGYTF	TGTGCCAGCAGTTTAGTAGGGGACAATGGCTACACCTTC
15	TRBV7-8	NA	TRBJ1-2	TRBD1	CASSFGTGSFYGYTF	TGTGCCAGCAGCTTCGGGACAGGCAGTTTCTATGGCTACACCTTC
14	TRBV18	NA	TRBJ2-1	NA	CASSPSWPDNEQFF	TGTGCCAGCTCACCGTCGTGGCCAGACAATGAGCAGTTCTTC
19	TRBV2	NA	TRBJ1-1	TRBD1	CASSEQDQNRGVMNTEAFF	TGTGCCAGCAGTGAACAGGATCAGAACAGGGGGGTTATGAACACTGAAGCTTTCTTT
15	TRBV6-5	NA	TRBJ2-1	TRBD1	CASSEDRGVGNEQFF	TGTGCCAGCAGCGAGGACAGGGGGGTTGGCAATGAGCAGTTCTTC
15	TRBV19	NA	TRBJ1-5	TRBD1	CASSRNRDRGQPQHF	TGTGCCAGTAGTCGAAACCGGGACAGGGGCCAGCCCCAGCATTTT
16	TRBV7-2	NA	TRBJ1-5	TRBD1	CASSLSSTGRNQPQHF	TGTGCCAGCAGCTTATCCTCGACAGGGCGGAATCAGCCCCAGCATTTT
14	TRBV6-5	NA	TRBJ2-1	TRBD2	CASSYGREGYEQFF	TGTGCCAGCAGTTATGGGCGGGAGGGGTACGAGCAGTTCTTC
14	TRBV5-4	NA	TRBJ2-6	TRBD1	CATGGQAGANVLTF	TGTGCCACCGGAGGACAGGCCGGGGCCAACGTCCTGACTTTC
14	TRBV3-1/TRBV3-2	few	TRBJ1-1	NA	CASSPQTGGTEAFF	TGTGCCAGCAGCCCCCAGACCGGGGGCACTGAAGCTTTCTTT
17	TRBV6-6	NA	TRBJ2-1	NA	CASSPRGGWSSYNEQFF	TGTGCCAGCAGTCCGCGGGGTGGGTGGAGCTCCTACAATGAGCAGTTCTTC
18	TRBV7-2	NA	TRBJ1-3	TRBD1	CASSYSRWQGAGGNTIYF	TGTGCCAGCAGCTACTCAAGATGGCAGGGGGCGGGCGGAAACACCATATATTTT
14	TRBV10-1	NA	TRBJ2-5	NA	CASSEGPFGETQYF	TGCGCCAGCAGTGAGGGTCCCTTCGGGGAGACCCAGTACTTC
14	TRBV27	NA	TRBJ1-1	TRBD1	CASSRGQGWTEAFF	TGTGCCAGCAGTCGCGGACAGGGTTGGACTGAAGCTTTCTTT
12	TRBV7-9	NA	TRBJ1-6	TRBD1	CASGDRNSPLHF	TGTGCCAGCGGGGACAGAAATTCACCCCTCCACTTT
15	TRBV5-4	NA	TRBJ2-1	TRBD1	CASGWDRGSYNEQFF	TGTGCCAGCGGCTGGGACAGGGGATCCTACAATGAGCAGTTCTTC
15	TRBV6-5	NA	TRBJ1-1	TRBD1	CASSLRQGAVTEAFF	TGTGCCAGCAGTCTCAGACAGGGGGCCGTCACTGAAGCTTTCTTT
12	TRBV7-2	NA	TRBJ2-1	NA	CANLEAYNEQFF	TGTGCCAACCTCGAGGCCTACAATGAGCAGTTCTTC
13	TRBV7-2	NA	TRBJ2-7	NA	CASSPPGVGEQYF	TGTGCCAGCAGCCCCCCAGGGGTGGGCGAGCAGTACTTC
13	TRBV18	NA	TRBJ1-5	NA	CASSPRGGQPQHF	TGTGCCAGCTCACCACGGGGGGGTCAGCCCCAGCATTTT
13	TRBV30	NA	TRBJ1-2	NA	CAWSVLTGRSYTF	TGTGCCTGGAGTGTACTAACAGGGAGAAGCTACACCTTC
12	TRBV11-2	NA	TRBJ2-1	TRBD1	CASSAYTTGEFF	TGTGCCAGCAGCGCTTACACGACAGGGGAGTTCTTC
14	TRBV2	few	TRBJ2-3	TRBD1	CATGGQGVADTQYF	TGTGCCACCGGCGGACAGGGGGTCGCAGATACGCAGTATTTT
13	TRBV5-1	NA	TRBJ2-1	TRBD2	CASSLSLAGVRFF	TGCGCCAGCAGCTTGTCACTTGCGGGAGTTAGGTTCTTC
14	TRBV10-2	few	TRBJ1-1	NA	CASSETLSGTEAFF	TGCGCCAGCAGTGAAACGTTGTCAGGCACTGAAGCTTTCTTT
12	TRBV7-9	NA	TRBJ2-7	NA	CASSLDPLEQYF	TGTGCCAGCAGCTTAGACCCACTCGAGCAGTACTTC
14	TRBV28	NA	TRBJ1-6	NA	CASTRTIYNSPLHF	TGTGCCAGCACCCGGACAATATACAATTCACCCCTCCACTTT
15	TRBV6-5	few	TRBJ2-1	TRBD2	CASSTGLEAYNEQFF	TGTGCCAGCAGTACGGGACTAGAGGCCTACAATGAGCAGTTCTTC
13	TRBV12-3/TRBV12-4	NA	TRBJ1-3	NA	CSSNRELGDTIYF	TGTTCTTCCAACAGGGAATTAGGGGACACCATATATTTT
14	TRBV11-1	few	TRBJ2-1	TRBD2	CASSQGTYSGSLFF	TGTGCCAGCAGCCAGGGGACATATAGCGGGAGTCTGTTCTTC
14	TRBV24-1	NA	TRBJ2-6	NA	CAPGGSVGANVLTF	TGTGCCCCTGGCGGGTCCGTTGGGGCCAACGTCCTGACTTTC
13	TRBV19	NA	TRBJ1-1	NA	CASSPGGRAEAFF	TGTGCCAGTAGTCCCGGGGGTCGGGCTGAAGCTTTCTTT
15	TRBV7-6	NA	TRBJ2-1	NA	CASSLGRGYYNEQFF	TGTGCCAGCAGCTTAGGCCGGGGGTATTACAATGAGCAGTTCTTC
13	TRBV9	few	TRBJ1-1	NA	CASSSSGGAEAFF	TGTGCCAGCAGCTCCTCGGGCGGGGCTGAAGCTTTCTTT
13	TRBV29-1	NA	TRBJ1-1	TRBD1	CSFIGQGYTEAFF	TGCAGCTTCATAGGACAGGGATACACTGAAGCTTTCTTT
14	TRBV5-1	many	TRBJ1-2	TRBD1	CASSLGQGGGGYTF	TGCGCCAGCAGCCTGGGACAGGGTGGTGGAGGCTACACCTTC
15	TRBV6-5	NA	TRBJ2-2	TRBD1	CASSYLTGGNGELFF	TGTGCCAGCAGTTACCTGACAGGGGGCAACGGGGAGCTGTTTTTT
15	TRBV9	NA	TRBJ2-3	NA	CASSVGGGISDTQYF	TGTGCCAGCAGCGTAGGGGGCGGGATATCAGATACGCAGTATTTT
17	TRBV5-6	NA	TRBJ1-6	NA	CASSLAGGALGNSPLHF	TGTGCCAGCAGCTTGGCTGGGGGGGCGCTTGGGAATTCACCCCTCCACTTT
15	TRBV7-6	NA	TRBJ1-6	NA	CASSSLGGVDSPLHF	TGTGCCAGCAGCTCCTTGGGGGGGGTAGATTCACCCCTCCACTTT
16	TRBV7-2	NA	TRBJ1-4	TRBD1	CASSLYRGGLDEKLFF	TGTGCCAGCAGCTTATACAGGGGAGGATTAGATGAAAAACTGTTTTTT
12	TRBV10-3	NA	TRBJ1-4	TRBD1	CAITRGQGEGFF	TGTGCCATCACCCGAGGACAGGGCGAGGGGTTTTTT
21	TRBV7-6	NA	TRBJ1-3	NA	CASSLLDSARSPEYSGNTIYF	TGTGCCAGCAGCTTATTGGACAGCGCCAGATCACCGGAGTACTCTGGAAACACCATATATTTT
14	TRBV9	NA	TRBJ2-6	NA	CASSVEAGANVLTF	TGTGCCAGCAGCGTTGAGGCGGGGGCCAACGTCCTGACTTTC
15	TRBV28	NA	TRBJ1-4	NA	CASSSGVGRVEKLFF	TGTGCCAGCAGCTCAGGGGTCGGAAGGGTTGAAAAACTGTTTTTT
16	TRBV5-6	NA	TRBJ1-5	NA	CASSPGPPTGRQPQHF	TGTGCCAGCAGCCCAGGGCCCCCAACAGGGCGTCAGCCCCAGCATTTT
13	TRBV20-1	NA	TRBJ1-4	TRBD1	CSASTRGLEKLFF	TGCAGTGCTAGTACCAGGGGGCTTGAAAAACTGTTTTTT
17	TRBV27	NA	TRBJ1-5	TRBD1	CASSQWPGTGLHQPQHF	TGTGCCAGCAGCCAATGGCCCGGGACAGGGCTTCATCAGCCCCAGCATTTT